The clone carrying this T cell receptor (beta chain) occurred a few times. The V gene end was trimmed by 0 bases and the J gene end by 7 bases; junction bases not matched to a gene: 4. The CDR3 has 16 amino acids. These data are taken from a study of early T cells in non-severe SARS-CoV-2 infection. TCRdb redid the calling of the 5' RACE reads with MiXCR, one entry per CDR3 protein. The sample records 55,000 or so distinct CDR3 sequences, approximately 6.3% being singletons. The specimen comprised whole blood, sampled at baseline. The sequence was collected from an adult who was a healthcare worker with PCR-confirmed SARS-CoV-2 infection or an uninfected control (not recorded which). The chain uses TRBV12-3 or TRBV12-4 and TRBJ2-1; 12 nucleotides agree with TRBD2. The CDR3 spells CASSLAVLAGGNEQFF. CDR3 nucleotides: TGTGCCAGCAGTTTAGCGGTACTAGCGGGGGGAAATGAGCAGTTCTTC.